A selection of T cell receptor beta chains follows, all from one sample in a study of T-cell reconstitution after alpha-beta-depleted transplantation in children. TCRdb fed the PCR reads into MiXCR, producing one record per CDR3 protein. The table includes some 450,000 distinct CDR3 sequences, around 46% detected once. Sample: PBMCs, taken before TCRalphabeta/CD19-depleted stem cell transplant. The receptor set was obtained from a girl aged 2-10 years with aplastic anemia, due to receive a stem cell transplant. Both conserved end residues are part of each CDR3. D genes are given only for firm matches. Clone size is not always given. Where it is, it says once, few, many or a class for expanded clones.

v_gene	abundance	j_gene	d_gene	CDR3nt	CDR3aa
TRBV20-1	-	TRBJ2-1	-	TGCAGTGCTAGTAGTGGTCTTTACAATGAGCAGTTCTTC	CSASSGLYNEQFF
TRBV7-3	many	TRBJ2-1	TRBD2	TGTGCCAGCAGCCGGTGGGGATCAGCGGGAGACAATGAGCAGTTCTTC	CASSRWGSAGDNEQFF
TRBV28	-	TRBJ1-1	TRBD1	TGTGCCAGCTGGGACAGGGGATTCACTGAAGCTTTCTTT	CASWDRGFTEAFF
TRBV5-1	-	TRBJ2-3	-	TGCGCCAGCAGCTTGGTGGCGACAGCAGATACGCAGTATTTT	CASSLVATADTQYF
TRBV27	few	TRBJ2-2	TRBD2	TGTGCCACCACCGGGGGAGGGCCGAACACCGGGGAGCTGTTTTTT	CATTGGGPNTGELFF
TRBV29-1	many	TRBJ2-6	TRBD1	TGCAGCGTTGGCCGCCCGACAGGGGCTGGGGCCAACGTCCTGACTTTC	CSVGRPTGAGANVLTF
TRBV11-2	few	TRBJ2-5	-	TGTGCCAGCACTTTACTAGCGGCAGGGGGAGAGACCCAGTACTTC	CASTLLAAGGETQYF
TRBV5-6	-	TRBJ2-5	TRBD1	TGTGCCAGCAGCTTACCGCCGGGACAGGGGAAGGCGGCGAAGACCCAGTACTTC	CASSLPPGQGKAAKTQYF
TRBV19	-	TRBJ2-1	-	TGTGCCAGTAGTATTGATGGCGGGCCCTACAATGAGCAGTTCTTC	CASSIDGGPYNEQFF
TRBV7-2	-	TRBJ2-6	-	TGTGCCAGCAGCTTAGGAGTCTCTGGGCCCAACGTCCTGACTTTC	CASSLGVSGPNVLTF
TRBV20-1	-	TRBJ2-3	-	TGCAGTACCCAGACTAGTTCAGTTACGCAGTATTTT	CSTQTSSVTQYF
TRBV4-1	few	TRBJ1-1	-	TGCGCCAGCAGTCTCCAGGAGGAAGCTTTCTTT	CASSLQEEAFF
TRBV11-2	many	TRBJ2-7	-	TGTGCCAGCAGCGCCCGCCCCTACGAGCAGTACTTC	CASSARPYEQYF
TRBV20-1	-	TRBJ1-1	-	TGCAGTGCTAGCCTAGGACAGCACACTGAAGCTTTCTTT	CSASLGQHTEAFF
TRBV6-1	-	TRBJ2-5	TRBD2	TGTGCCAGCAGGCCTGGAGCGGGAGGTTTCCAAGAGACCCAGTACTTC	CASRPGAGGFQETQYF
TRBV7-6	-	TRBJ2-5	TRBD2	TGTGCCAGCAGCTCAGGAGCGGGGGGACGAGAGACCCAGTACTTC	CASSSGAGGRETQYF
TRBV5-5	-	TRBJ2-7	-	TGTGCCAGCAGCCACTCGTGGCACGCGGGGGAGCAGTACTTC	CASSHSWHAGEQYF
TRBV6-2/TRBV6-3	few	TRBJ2-1	TRBD2	TGTGCCAGCAGAGAAGCGGGAGGAAGCTCCTACAATGAGCAGTTCTTC	CASREAGGSSYNEQFF
TRBV12-3/TRBV12-4	-	TRBJ1-1	-	TGTGCCAGCAGCCTCACATCGGGGGGGACTGAAGCTTTCTTT	CASSLTSGGTEAFF
TRBV10-2	-	TRBJ2-6	TRBD1	TGCGCCAGCAGTGAGGGACAGGCGAGCTCTGGGGCCAACGTCCTGACTTTC	CASSEGQASSGANVLTF
TRBV28	many	TRBJ1-5	TRBD1	TGTGCCAGCAGTTTCGACAGGGGGGGACGCAATCAGCCCCAGCATTTT	CASSFDRGGRNQPQHF
TRBV4-3	many	TRBJ1-1	-	TGCGCCAGCAGCTACGACACGAACACTGAAGCTTTCTTT	CASSYDTNTEAFF
TRBV7-2	-	TRBJ1-2	-	TGTGCCAGCAGGCCCCAGGGACTTCAGGACGGCTACACCTTC	CASRPQGLQDGYTF
TRBV7-6	-	TRBJ2-5	TRBD1	TGTGCCAGCAGCGGGCCACAGGGGGCAGCTAGTTTATTGGAGACCCAGTACTTC	CASSGPQGAASLLETQYF
TRBV4-2	-	TRBJ2-5	TRBD1	TGTGCCAGCAGTCTTCGGGACAGGGCTCAAGAGACCCAGTACTTC	CASSLRDRAQETQYF
TRBV7-9	-	TRBJ2-3	TRBD2	TGTGCCAGCAGCCCAGAAGGCGGGAGCCCTCTAGTTACGCAGTATTTT	CASSPEGGSPLVTQYF
TRBV5-1	-	TRBJ2-2	TRBD1	TGCGCCAGCAGCTTCCTAACATCGACAGGGGGCCGATCGAACACCGGGGAGCTGTTTTTT	CASSFLTSTGGRSNTGELFF
TRBV7-9	-	TRBJ2-7	TRBD1	TGTGCCAGCAGCTTAGATGGTGGACAGGGGCTGGGCGAGCAGTACTTC	CASSLDGGQGLGEQYF
TRBV12-3/TRBV12-4	-	TRBJ2-7	-	TGTGCCAGCAGTTTATATGAAGAGCAGTACTTC	CASSLYEEQYF
TRBV4-3	-	TRBJ2-1	TRBD2	TGCGCCAGCAGCCCGAGACCGGGACTAGCGTCCAATGAGCAGTTCTTC	CASSPRPGLASNEQFF
TRBV20-1	-	TRBJ2-5	-	TGCAGTGCTAGAGGGCGTAGGGGACGAGAAGAGACCCAGTACTTC	CSARGRRGREETQYF
TRBV28	-	TRBJ2-1	-	TGTGCCAGCAGTACTCCCGGGACCCAGGACCTGTTCTTC	CASSTPGTQDLFF
TRBV20-1	few	TRBJ2-1	-	TGCAGATCCGATGGGGTGAGCTCCTACAATGAGCAGTTCTTC	CRSDGVSSYNEQFF
TRBV6-1	-	TRBJ1-3	-	TGTGCCAGCATCCGGGACACCGGAGGTAGAAACACCATATATTTT	CASIRDTGGRNTIYF
TRBV12-3/TRBV12-4	many	TRBJ2-1	-	TGTGCCAGCAGTTTAAAAGGCAATGAGCAGTTCTTC	CASSLKGNEQFF
TRBV6-5	-	TRBJ1-1	-	TGTGCCAGCAGTTACCCGGGGGTTGTTGAAGCTTTCTTT	CASSYPGVVEAFF
TRBV5-5	many	TRBJ2-7	-	TGTGCCAGCAGCTTGGCCAGCGGTTCTTGGACCGCCGACTACGAGCAGTACTTC	CASSLASGSWTADYEQYF
TRBV6-2/TRBV6-3	many	TRBJ2-5	-	TGTGCCAGCAGTTACGGTAGAGGGTGGCGGCAAGAGACCCAGTACTTC	CASSYGRGWRQETQYF
TRBV28	few	TRBJ2-3	-	TGTGCCAGCAGTTTGACCCCAAGCACAGATACGCAGTATTTT	CASSLTPSTDTQYF
TRBV7-3	-	TRBJ1-1	-	TGTGCCAGCAGCTTAACGGGCGGACATGAAGCTTTCTTT	CASSLTGGHEAFF
TRBV15	-	TRBJ2-3	TRBD2	TGTGCCACCGCCGTGGGAGGGGGCACAGATACGCAGTATTTT	CATAVGGGTDTQYF
TRBV12-3/TRBV12-4	-	TRBJ2-6	-	TGTGCCAGCAGTTTGTTTAGTGGGGCCCACGGCCTGACTTTC	CASSLFSGAHGLTF
TRBV9	-	TRBJ2-1	TRBD2	TGTGCCAGCAGCGTAATTACTAGCGGGGATGAGCAGTTCTTC	CASSVITSGDEQFF
TRBV7-3	-	TRBJ1-1	TRBD1	TGTGCCAGCAGCCACTCAGGGACAGGGAACACTGAAGCTTTCTTT	CASSHSGTGNTEAFF
TRBV20-1	-	TRBJ1-5	-	TGCAGTGCTAGAGACAACAGGGAAATAGGAAATCAGCCCCAGCATTTT	CSARDNREIGNQPQHF
TRBV24-1	-	TRBJ2-2	-	TGTGCCACCAGTGATTTGGGCGTTGGCACCGGGGAGCTGTTTTTT	CATSDLGVGTGELFF
TRBV6-1	-	TRBJ2-1	TRBD2	TGTGCCAGCAGCCGCGGGGGGAACTCCTACAATGAGCAGTTCTTC	CASSRGGNSYNEQFF
TRBV5-5	few	TRBJ2-3	-	TGTGCCAGCAGCTTGGGGGGGCCGGTAGATACGCAGTATTTT	CASSLGGPVDTQYF
TRBV20-1	-	TRBJ2-2	TRBD2	TGCAGTGCTCTAGCGGGGGGGCACGCCGGGGAGCTGTTTTTT	CSALAGGHAGELFF
TRBV20-1	-	TRBJ2-1	-	TGCAGTGCTACCCAGACAGGGAGGGGGTACAATGAGCAGTTCTTC	CSATQTGRGYNEQFF